The 2 T cell receptor beta chains in this list originate from one sample, sequenced in a study of CD8 T cells in Susac syndrome. About 0.45 to 1 ug RNA was reverse transcribed with random hexamers. MiXCR was run by TCRdb on the immunoSEQ multiplex PCR reads, yielding one entry per CDR3 protein. The data contain about 150,000 distinct CDR3 sequences, approximately 95% of them singletons. The sequencing sample was made of CD8+ T cells from PBMCs. Receptors originate from a human donor with Susac syndrome.

The rearrangement links TRBV9 to TRBJ2-7; 10 nucleotides match TRBD2. CDR3 size: 15 residues. The junction had 8 bases not matched to a gene; V was cut back by 5 bases and J by 3 bases. Germline CDR1 reads SGDLS; CDR2 reads YYNGEE. For the CDR3, the DNA is TGTGCCAGCAGTCGGACTAGCGGAGAGCGCTACGAGCAGTACTTC. This translates into CASSRTSGERYEQYF.

This clonotype was picked up one time. This chain connects TRBV11-2 to TRBJ2-5, with 11 positions matching TRBD2. Germline CDR1 SGHAT, CDR2 FQNNGV. V was pared by 0 bases and J by 7 bases, with 13 bases of the junction left unmatched. The CDR3 is 18 amino acids. The CDR3 is CASSLDWRGSGREMTQYF. The CDR3 nucleotides read TGTGCCAGCAGCTTAGATTGGAGGGGTAGCGGGAGGGAGATGACCCAGTACTTC.